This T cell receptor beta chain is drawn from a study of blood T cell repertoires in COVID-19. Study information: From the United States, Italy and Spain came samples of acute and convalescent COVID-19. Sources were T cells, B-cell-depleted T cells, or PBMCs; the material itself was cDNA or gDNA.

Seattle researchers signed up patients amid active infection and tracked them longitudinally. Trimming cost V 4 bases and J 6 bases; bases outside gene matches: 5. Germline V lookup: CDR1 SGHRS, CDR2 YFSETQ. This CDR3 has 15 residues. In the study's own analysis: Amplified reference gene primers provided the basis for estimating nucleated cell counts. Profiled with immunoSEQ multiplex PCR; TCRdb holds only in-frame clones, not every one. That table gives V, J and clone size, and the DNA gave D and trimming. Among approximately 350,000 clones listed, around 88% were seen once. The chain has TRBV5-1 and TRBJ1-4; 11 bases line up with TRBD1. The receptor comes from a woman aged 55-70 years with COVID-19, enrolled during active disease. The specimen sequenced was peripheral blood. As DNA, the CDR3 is TGCGCCAGCAGCCCGGGGACAGGGGGAGATGAAAAACTGTTTTTT. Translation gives CASSPGTGGDEKLFF.